A selection of T cell receptor beta chains follows, all from one sample in a study of blood T cells in healthy people across ages. TCRdb recomputed calls from the 5' RACE reads with MiXCR, one row per CDR3 protein. The sample shows over a million distinct CDR3 sequences, roughly 59% of them seen only once. The specimen sequenced was blood. The receptors stem from a man aged 18 to 30 in good health. Each CDR3 is given with its conserved first and last residue. The order of the fields is J gene, D gene, clone size, V gene, CDR3 DNA, CDR3 protein. D genes are given only for firm matches. Size is stated for part of the rows, as once, few or many counts, or as a class when the clone is expanded.

j_call: TRBJ2-2
d_call: -
clone_size: -
v_call: TRBV9
cdr3_nt: TGTGCCAGCAGCGCTTCTATCGGGGAGCTGTTTTTT
cdr3_aa: CASSASIGELFF

j_call: TRBJ2-7
d_call: -
clone_size: -
v_call: TRBV3-1
cdr3_nt: TGTGCCAGCAGCCAAGATCCGACGCAGACCTACGAGCAGTACTTC
cdr3_aa: CASSQDPTQTYEQYF

j_call: TRBJ2-2
d_call: -
clone_size: -
v_call: TRBV11-2
cdr3_nt: TGTGCCAGCAGCTTAGGGACGTGGGATCCGAACACCGGGGAGCTGTTTTTT
cdr3_aa: CASSLGTWDPNTGELFF

j_call: TRBJ2-7
d_call: -
clone_size: -
v_call: TRBV7-9
cdr3_nt: TGTGCCAGCAGCTCGGCTAGCGTCTACTACGAGCAGTACTTC
cdr3_aa: CASSSASVYYEQYF

j_call: TRBJ2-4
d_call: -
clone_size: -
v_call: TRBV20-1
cdr3_nt: TGCAGTGTTAGTCGGGCGCTTGAGCAGTACTTC
cdr3_aa: CSVSRALEQYF

j_call: TRBJ1-1
d_call: TRBD1
clone_size: -
v_call: TRBV29-1
cdr3_nt: TGCAGCGTGACAGGGGATTCGAACACTGAAGCTTTCTTT
cdr3_aa: CSVTGDSNTEAFF

j_call: TRBJ2-1
d_call: -
clone_size: few
v_call: TRBV29-1
cdr3_nt: TGCAGCGTTCATACCGGGGGTGAGCAGTTCTTC
cdr3_aa: CSVHTGGEQFF

j_call: TRBJ2-2
d_call: -
clone_size: -
v_call: TRBV4-2
cdr3_nt: TGTGCCAGCAGCCAAGAAACCGGGGCTCCCGGGAAGCTGTTTTTT
cdr3_aa: CASSQETGAPGKLFF

j_call: TRBJ1-5
d_call: -
clone_size: -
v_call: TRBV12-3/TRBV12-4
cdr3_nt: TGTGCCAGCCGAAAAAAGGGTGCTCAGCCCCAGCATTTT
cdr3_aa: CASRKKGAQPQHF

j_call: TRBJ2-1
d_call: TRBD2
clone_size: few
v_call: TRBV4-2
cdr3_nt: TGTGCCAGCAGCCATTCGGCGGGGGGGATGAATGAGCAGTTCTTC
cdr3_aa: CASSHSAGGMNEQFF

j_call: TRBJ2-7
d_call: TRBD1
clone_size: -
v_call: TRBV4-1
cdr3_nt: TGCGCCAGCAGCCAGACAGGGGGGTGCGAGCAGTACTTC
cdr3_aa: CASSQTGGCEQYF

j_call: TRBJ2-1
d_call: -
clone_size: -
v_call: TRBV28
cdr3_nt: TGTGCCAGCAGTTTAATCAGAGCTAGTTCTAGCAATGAGCAGTTCTTC
cdr3_aa: CASSLIRASSSNEQFF

j_call: TRBJ1-1
d_call: TRBD1
clone_size: -
v_call: TRBV29-1
cdr3_nt: TGCAGCGTTTGGGGACAGGCCACTGAAGCTTTCTTT
cdr3_aa: CSVWGQATEAFF

j_call: TRBJ1-1
d_call: -
clone_size: -
v_call: TRBV10-3
cdr3_nt: TGTGCCATCAGTGAAGGGGTAGGGAACACTGAAGCTTTCTTT
cdr3_aa: CAISEGVGNTEAFF

j_call: TRBJ1-4
d_call: TRBD1
clone_size: -
v_call: TRBV7-6
cdr3_nt: TGTGCCAGCAGCTTGCGTAAGACAGGGGTTGGCGAAAAACTGTTTTTT
cdr3_aa: CASSLRKTGVGEKLFF

j_call: TRBJ1-1
d_call: -
clone_size: -
v_call: TRBV7-2
cdr3_nt: TGTGCCAGCAGCCCAATCGTGGGAGTCACTGAAGCTTTCTTT
cdr3_aa: CASSPIVGVTEAFF

j_call: TRBJ2-1
d_call: -
clone_size: -
v_call: TRBV13
cdr3_nt: TGTGCCAGCAGTCTCAGGGTGCGTGGGTACAATGAGCAGTTCTTC
cdr3_aa: CASSLRVRGYNEQFF

j_call: TRBJ2-7
d_call: -
clone_size: few
v_call: TRBV28
cdr3_nt: TGTGCCAGCAGTTTCCCGGGCAGGGGGGCCTACGAGCAGTACTTC
cdr3_aa: CASSFPGRGAYEQYF

j_call: TRBJ2-7
d_call: TRBD1
clone_size: -
v_call: TRBV3-1
cdr3_nt: TGTGCCAGCAGCTCCGCCGGGACAGACTACTACGAGCAGTACTTC
cdr3_aa: CASSSAGTDYYEQYF

j_call: TRBJ1-5
d_call: TRBD1
clone_size: -
v_call: TRBV4-2
cdr3_nt: TGTGCCAGCAGCCAAGAGGAGGACAGGGGCAATCAGCCCCAGCATTTT
cdr3_aa: CASSQEEDRGNQPQHF

j_call: TRBJ1-6
d_call: -
clone_size: -
v_call: TRBV7-8
cdr3_nt: TGTGCCAGCAGCTTATTAGCAGGGTATAATTCACCCCTCCACTTT
cdr3_aa: CASSLLAGYNSPLHF

j_call: TRBJ2-5
d_call: TRBD1
clone_size: few
v_call: TRBV9
cdr3_nt: TGTGCCAGCAGCGTAACAGGGGGTTCAGAGACCCAGTACTTC
cdr3_aa: CASSVTGGSETQYF

j_call: TRBJ2-3
d_call: -
clone_size: once
v_call: TRBV27
cdr3_nt: TGTGCCAGCAGTTTATCGGAGATCTCAGATACGCAGTATTTT
cdr3_aa: CASSLSEISDTQYF